The entry that follows covers one T cell receptor beta chain sequence. As yet, its antigen is unknown. A much larger clone sits a single nucleotide away, making a read error possible. The entry originates in a study of T-cell reconstitution after alpha-beta-depleted transplantation in children. During its preparation, the TCRbeta library received unique molecular identifiers. Using its own MiXCR run on the PCR reads, TCRdb lists one record per CDR3 protein. The sample contains approximately 500,000 distinct CDR3 sequences, 10% to 13% of which appear only once. Germline V gives CDR1 SGHVS, CDR2 FNYEAQ. The CDR3 contains 18 residues. Trimming removed 4 bases from V and 3 bases from J; junction bases left unmatched: 10. The study's findings and limits: Where alpha-beta T cells came from about two months after transplant was reportedly several hundred expanded graft clones. A year had passed since transplant, and T-cell counts and diversity by then came mostly from newly produced T cells. Several patients had high TCRbeta diversity at day 60; it came from surviving recipient T cells and thymic progenitors.

The V gene is TRBV7-6, the J gene TRBJ2-2; 11 bases are shared with TRBD2. This TCR derives from a child under 10 years old with inherited bone marrow failure, due to receive a stem cell transplant. Sequences were derived from PBMCs, sampled before TCRalphabeta/CD19-depleted stem cell transplant. The DNA of the CDR3 is TGTGCCAGCAGCTATCATAGCGGGAGGGTCGGGCACACCGGGGAGCTGTTTTTT. Translating gives CASSYHSGRVGHTGELFF.